This T cell receptor beta chain was captured in a study of blood T cell repertoires in COVID-19. CDR1 is KGHSH and CDR2 is LQKENI in the germline V gene. V gave up 3 bases and J gave up 5 bases; unmatched junction bases: 3. The CDR3 is 14 amino acids. Data came from immunoSEQ multiplex PCR; TCRdb stores just in-frame clones and leaves some out. The sample carries about 59,000 clones, roughly 91% recorded once. This chain joins TRBV18 and TRBJ1-5, with 8 positions matching TRBD1. The sequence was collected from a human donor in a cohort sampled during active COVID-19. Sequencing was carried out using peripheral blood. The CDR3 region has the DNA TGTGCCAGCTCACCGGACAGGGCGTATCAGCCCCAGCATTTT. Its protein is CASSPDRAYQPQHF.